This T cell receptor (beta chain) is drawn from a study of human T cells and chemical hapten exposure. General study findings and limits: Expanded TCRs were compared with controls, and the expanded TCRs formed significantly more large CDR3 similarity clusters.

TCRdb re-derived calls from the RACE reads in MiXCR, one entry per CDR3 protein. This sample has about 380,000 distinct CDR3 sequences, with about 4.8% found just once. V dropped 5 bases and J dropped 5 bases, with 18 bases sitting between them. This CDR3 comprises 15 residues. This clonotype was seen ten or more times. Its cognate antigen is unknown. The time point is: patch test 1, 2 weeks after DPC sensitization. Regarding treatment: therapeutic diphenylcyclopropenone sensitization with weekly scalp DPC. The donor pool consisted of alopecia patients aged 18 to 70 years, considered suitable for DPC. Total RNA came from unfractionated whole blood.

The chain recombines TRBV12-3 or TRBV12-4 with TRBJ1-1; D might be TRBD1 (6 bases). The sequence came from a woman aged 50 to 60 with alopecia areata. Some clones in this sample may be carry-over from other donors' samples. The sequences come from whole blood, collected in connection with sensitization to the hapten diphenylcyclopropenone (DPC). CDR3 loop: CASSEVGGARTEAFF. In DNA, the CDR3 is TGTGCCAGCAGTGAGGTGGGGGGGGCCCGGACTGAAGCTTTCTTT.